These T cell receptor beta chains were read from a single sample in a study of blood T cell repertoires in COVID-19. Method: immunoSEQ multiplex PCR; TCRdb's copy keeps in-frame clones and lacks some. The repertoire holds 300,000 to 350,000 clones, with 85% to 90% as singletons. The sample was peripheral blood. These receptors all stem from a woman in her fifties or sixties with COVID-19, enrolled during active disease. The CDR3 runs from the conserved cysteine through the conserved F or W. The order of the fields is V gene, CDR3 length, J gene, CDR3 protein.

V: TRBV6-5
length: 14
J: TRBJ1-2
CDR3: CASSLARANYGYTF

V: TRBV11-3
length: 12
J: TRBJ2-1
CDR3: CASSLDPSEQFF

V: TRBV9
length: 19
J: TRBJ2-6
CDR3: CASSHAAGGPGSGANVLTF

V: TRBV4-1
length: 15
J: TRBJ1-1
CDR3: CATSGQYEKGTEAFF

V: TRBV9
length: 15
J: TRBJ2-7
CDR3: CASSVAAAPSYEQYF

V: TRBV7-2
length: 18
J: TRBJ2-5
CDR3: CASSLRWGGRAGGETQYF

V: TRBV9
length: 17
J: TRBJ2-7
CDR3: CASSVALLAGVEGEQYF

V: TRBV2
length: 14
J: TRBJ2-7
CDR3: CASRSFGQFAEQYF

V: TRBV30
length: 17
J: TRBJ2-1
CDR3: CAWSTSGTWRSYNEQFF

V: TRBV30
length: 13
J: TRBJ1-3
CDR3: CAWTEPAGNTIYF

V: TRBV28
length: 15
J: TRBJ1-6
CDR3: CASSITAGPLGPLHF

V: TRBV9
length: 17
J: TRBJ2-1
CDR3: CASSNFFRDRVYNEQFF